What follows is one TCR beta chain and its context. The specificity of this receptor is unknown. A much larger clone lies a single base off, so this may be a read error. The meaning of the sample's time point label: progressive disease on ibrutinib. For TCR beta library preparation, roughly 2.2 micrograms of genomic DNA were isolated from cryopreserved PBMCs. Longitudinal blood samples from CLL patients on ibrutinib monotherapy were analyzed using high-throughput TCR beta sequencing. The patients took part in an open-label, single-center phase 2 trial of ibrutinib monotherapy. The junction carries 8 bases between V and J, which are trimmed by 5 bases and 1 base respectively. The CDR3 spans 13 residues, from the cysteine through the phenylalanine. The entry retains the CDR3 DNA only, 39 bases that are in frame from base 1. The germline V gene provides CDR1 SGHTA and CDR2 FQGTGA. On a MiSeq, deep resolution sequencing aimed for a depth between 1 in 1 million and 1 in 200,000 T cells, with each clonotype covered about 9.2x on average. TCR beta libraries were generated with the immunoSEQ hsTCRB Kit. The original methods were these. The data were analyzed with ImmunoSEQ Analyzer and ImmunoSEQ Data Assistant, and V, D and J gene assignments followed IMGT definitions. Clonality, with values ranging from 0 to 1, was calculated as one minus the normalized Shannon entropy of productive rearrangement frequencies. Public clonotype analysis was restricted to overrepresented clonotypes comprising at least 0.05% of each patient's repertoire. Some 14 age-matched healthy donor repertoires from immuneACCESS served as clonality controls. TCRdb holds this immuneACCESS table with in-frame rearrangements only. Some clones are missing; in checked studies, unresolved V genes explain under half, and the rest has no known cause. For V, J and clone size, that table is used; D and trimming come from the DNA. Counted in this sample were tens of thousands of clones; around 52% of them appeared once. 20% to 30% of the sample lies in the top ten.

The entry originates in a study of cytotoxic CD8 clonotypes in ibrutinib-treated CLL listed by TCRdb under 2021. Notes on the research overall: In this cohort, approximately 15 patients were treatment-naive and approximately twelve were relapsed/refractory, while some 18 had unmutated IGHV. Responses were partial in roughly 24 patients and complete in 2; after median around 72 months follow-up, roughly 14 stayed in remission and approximately twelve progressed. Response samples were obtained after a median of roughly eleven months of treatment, with a range of about 6 to 36 months. On average, each sample yielded some 250,000 productive templates and 94,082 productive rearrangements. Longitudinal samples were obtainable from about 30% of the roughly 90 participants in the trial. Cryopreserved peripheral blood mononuclear cells were collected before treatment, at response, and at either disease progression or sustained remission. Every remission and progressive disease sample was obtained while ibrutinib was still being received by the patients. Findings and caveats that apply to the study as a whole: An increase in clonality was observed at ibrutinib response, with clonality remaining stable during sustained remission and falling back toward baseline at progression. Public clonotypes were rare and either shrank or stayed stable during treatment, and the rise in clonality at ibrutinib response reflected expansion of private clonotypes. Lymph node repertoires were not examined, and the timing of sampling was not matched between patients in sustained remission and those whose disease progressed. At baseline, clonality was higher than in age-matched healthy donors and showed a strong correlation with circulating CD8+ T-cell counts.

The sequence is built from TRBV7-3 and TRBJ1-1; the D gene assignment is ambiguous. Sequencing was performed on PBMCs, taken at disease progression, from a patient treated with ibrutinib. This sequence originates from a human donor with chronic lymphocytic leukemia. The DNA sequence reads TGTGCCAGCAGCCGCCAGGAGAACACTGAAGCTTTCTTT. Translated, it gives CASSRQENTEAFF.